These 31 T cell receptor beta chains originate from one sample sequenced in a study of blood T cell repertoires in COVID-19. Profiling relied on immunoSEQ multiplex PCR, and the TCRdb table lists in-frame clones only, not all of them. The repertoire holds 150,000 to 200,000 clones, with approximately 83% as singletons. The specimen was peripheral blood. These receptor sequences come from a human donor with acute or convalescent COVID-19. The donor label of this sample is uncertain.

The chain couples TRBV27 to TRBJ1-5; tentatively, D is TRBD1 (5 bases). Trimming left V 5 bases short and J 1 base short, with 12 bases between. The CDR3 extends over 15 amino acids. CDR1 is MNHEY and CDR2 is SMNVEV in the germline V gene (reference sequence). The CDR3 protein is CASSRTPWSNQPQHF. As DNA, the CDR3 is TGTGCCAGCAGTCGGACACCCTGGAGCAATCAGCCCCAGCATTTT.

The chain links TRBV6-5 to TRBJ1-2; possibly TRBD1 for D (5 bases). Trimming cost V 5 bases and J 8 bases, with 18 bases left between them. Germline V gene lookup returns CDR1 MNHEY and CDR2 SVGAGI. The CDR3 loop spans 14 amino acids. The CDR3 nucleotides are TGTGCCAGCAGTACCCGGGGGAAAGTAGAGGGCTACACCTTC. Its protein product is CASSTRGKVEGYTF.

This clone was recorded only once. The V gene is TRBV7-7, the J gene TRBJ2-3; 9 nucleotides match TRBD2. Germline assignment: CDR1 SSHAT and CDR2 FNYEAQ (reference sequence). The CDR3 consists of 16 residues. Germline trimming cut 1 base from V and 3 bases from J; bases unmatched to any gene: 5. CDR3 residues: CASSLGAGGATDTQYF. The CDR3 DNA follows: TGTGCCAGCAGCTTAGGTGCGGGAGGGGCAACAGATACGCAGTATTTT.

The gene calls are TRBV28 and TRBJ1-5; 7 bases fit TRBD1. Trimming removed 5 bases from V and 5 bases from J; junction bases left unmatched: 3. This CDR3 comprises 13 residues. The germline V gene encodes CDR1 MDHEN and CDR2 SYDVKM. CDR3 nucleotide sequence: TGTGCCAGCAGTGTTACAGGGGATCAGCCCCAGCATTTT. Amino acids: CASSVTGDQPQHF.

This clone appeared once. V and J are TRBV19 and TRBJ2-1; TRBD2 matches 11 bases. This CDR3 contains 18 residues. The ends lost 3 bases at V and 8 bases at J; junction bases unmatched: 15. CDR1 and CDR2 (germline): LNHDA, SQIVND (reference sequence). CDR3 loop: CASSMLGAASGRMHEQFF. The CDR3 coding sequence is TGTGCCAGTAGTATGCTTGGGGCGGCTAGCGGGAGGATGCATGAGCAGTTCTTC.

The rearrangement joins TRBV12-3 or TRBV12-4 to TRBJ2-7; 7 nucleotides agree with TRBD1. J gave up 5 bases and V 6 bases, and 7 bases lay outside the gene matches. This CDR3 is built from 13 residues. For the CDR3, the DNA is TGTGCCAGCAGGCGGACAGGTGGTCACGAGCAGTACTTC. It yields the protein CASRRTGGHEQYF.

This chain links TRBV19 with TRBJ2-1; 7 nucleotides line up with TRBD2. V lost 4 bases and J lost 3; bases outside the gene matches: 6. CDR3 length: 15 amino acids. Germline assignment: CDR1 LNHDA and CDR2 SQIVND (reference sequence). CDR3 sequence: CASSTAGTIYNEQFF. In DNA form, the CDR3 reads TGTGCCAGTAGTACCGCGGGGACTATCTACAATGAGCAGTTCTTC.

This chain's CDR3 is CAWSKEGGDGNYGYTF. As DNA, the CDR3 is TGTGCCTGGAGTAAGGAGGGAGGAGATGGTAACTATGGCTACACCTTC. The J gene is TRBJ1-2, the V gene TRBV30; no reliable D call. CDR1 and CDR2 (germline): GTSNPN, SVGIG (reference sequence). The CDR3 has 16 amino acids. V shed 2 bases and J shed 1 base, with 17 bases lying between them.

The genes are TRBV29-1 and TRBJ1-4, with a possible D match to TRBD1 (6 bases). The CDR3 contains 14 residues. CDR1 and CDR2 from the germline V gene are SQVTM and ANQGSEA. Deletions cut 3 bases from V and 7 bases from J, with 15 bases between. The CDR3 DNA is TGCAGCGTTGATGAAGGGCGAGGGGGTGAAAAACTGTTTTTT. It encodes CSVDEGRGGEKLFF. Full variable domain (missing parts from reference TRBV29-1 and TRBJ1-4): SAVISQKPSRDICQRGTSLTIQCQVDSQVTMMFWYRQQPGQSLTLIATANQGSEATYESGFVIDKFPISRPNLTFSTLTVSNMSPEDSSIYLCSVDEGRGGEKLFFGSGTQLSVL.

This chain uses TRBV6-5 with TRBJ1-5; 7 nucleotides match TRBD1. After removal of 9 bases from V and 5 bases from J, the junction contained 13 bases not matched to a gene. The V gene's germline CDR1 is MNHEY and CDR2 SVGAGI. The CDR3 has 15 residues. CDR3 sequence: CASTQGQGGDQPQHF. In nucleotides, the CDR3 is TGTGCCAGTACACAGGGGCAAGGTGGGGATCAGCCCCAGCATTTT.

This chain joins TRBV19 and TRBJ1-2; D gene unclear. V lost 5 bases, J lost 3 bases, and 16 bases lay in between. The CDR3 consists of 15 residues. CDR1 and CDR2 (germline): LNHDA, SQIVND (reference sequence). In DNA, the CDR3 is TGTGCCAGTAGTGATCCCGCAGGATCCTACTATGGCTACACCTTC. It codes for CASSDPAGSYYGYTF.

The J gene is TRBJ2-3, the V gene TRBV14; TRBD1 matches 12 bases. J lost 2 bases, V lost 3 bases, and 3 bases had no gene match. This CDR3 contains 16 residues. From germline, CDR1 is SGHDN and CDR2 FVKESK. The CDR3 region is CASSHGTGGLTDTQYF. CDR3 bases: TGTGCCAGCAGCCATGGGACAGGGGGCCTCACAGATACGCAGTATTTT.

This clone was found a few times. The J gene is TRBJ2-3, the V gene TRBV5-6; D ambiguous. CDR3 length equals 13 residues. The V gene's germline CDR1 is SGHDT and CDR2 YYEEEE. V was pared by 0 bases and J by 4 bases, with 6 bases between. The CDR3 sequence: CASSLATPDTQYF. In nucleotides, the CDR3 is TGTGCCAGCAGCTTGGCCACTCCAGATACGCAGTATTTT.

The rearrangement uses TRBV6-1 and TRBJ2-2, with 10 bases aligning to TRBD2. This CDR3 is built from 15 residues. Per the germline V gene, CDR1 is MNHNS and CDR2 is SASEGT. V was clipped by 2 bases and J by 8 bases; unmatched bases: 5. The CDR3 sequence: CASSESLAGVGELFF. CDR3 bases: TGTGCCAGCAGTGAATCTCTAGCGGGAGTGGGGGAGCTGTTTTTT.

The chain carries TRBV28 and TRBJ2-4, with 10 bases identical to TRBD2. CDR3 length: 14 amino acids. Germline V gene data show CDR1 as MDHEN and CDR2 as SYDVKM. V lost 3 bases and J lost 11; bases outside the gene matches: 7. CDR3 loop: CASSLVAGGGVQYF. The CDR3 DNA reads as TGTGCCAGCAGTTTGGTAGCGGGAGGTGGGGTTCAGTACTTC.

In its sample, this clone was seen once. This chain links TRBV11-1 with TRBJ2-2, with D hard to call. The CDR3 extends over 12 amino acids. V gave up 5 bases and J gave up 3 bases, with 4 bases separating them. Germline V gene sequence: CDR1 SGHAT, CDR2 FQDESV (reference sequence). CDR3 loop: CASSPYTGELFF. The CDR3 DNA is TGTGCCAGCAGCCCATACACCGGGGAGCTGTTTTTT.

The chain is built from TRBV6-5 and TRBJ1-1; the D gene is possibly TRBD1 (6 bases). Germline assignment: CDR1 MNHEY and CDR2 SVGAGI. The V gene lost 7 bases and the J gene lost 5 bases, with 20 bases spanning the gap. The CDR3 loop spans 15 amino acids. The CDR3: CASTQTSRGKTEAFF. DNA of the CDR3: TGTGCCAGCACCCAGACTTCCAGGGGAAAGACTGAAGCTTTCTTT.

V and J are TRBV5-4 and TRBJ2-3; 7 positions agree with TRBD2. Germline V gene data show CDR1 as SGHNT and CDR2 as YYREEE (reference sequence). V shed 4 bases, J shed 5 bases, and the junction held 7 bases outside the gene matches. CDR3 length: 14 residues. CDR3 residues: CASSVGLGEDTQYF. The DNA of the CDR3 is TGTGCCAGCAGCGTCGGACTAGGAGAAGATACGCAGTATTTT.

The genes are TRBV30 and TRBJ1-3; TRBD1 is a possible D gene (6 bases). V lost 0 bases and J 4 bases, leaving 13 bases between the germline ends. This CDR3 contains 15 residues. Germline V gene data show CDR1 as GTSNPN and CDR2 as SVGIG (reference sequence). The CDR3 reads CAWSVGGVSGNTIYF. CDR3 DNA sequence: TGTGCCTGGAGTGTAGGGGGGGTGTCCGGAAACACCATATATTTT.

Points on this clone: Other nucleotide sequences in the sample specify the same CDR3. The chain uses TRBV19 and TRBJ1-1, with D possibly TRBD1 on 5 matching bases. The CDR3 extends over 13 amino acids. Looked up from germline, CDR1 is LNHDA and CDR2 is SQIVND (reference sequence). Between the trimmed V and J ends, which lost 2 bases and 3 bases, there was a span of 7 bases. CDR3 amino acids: CASSIRGDTEAFF. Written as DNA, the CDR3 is TGTGCCAGTAGTATACGGGGGGACACTGAAGCTTTCTTT. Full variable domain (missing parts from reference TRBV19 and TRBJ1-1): DGGITQSPKYLFRKEGQNVTLSCEQNLNHDAMYWYRQDPGQGLRLIYYSQIVNDFQKGDIAEGYSVSREKKESFPLTVTSAQKNPTAFYLCASSIRGDTEAFFGQGTRLTVV.

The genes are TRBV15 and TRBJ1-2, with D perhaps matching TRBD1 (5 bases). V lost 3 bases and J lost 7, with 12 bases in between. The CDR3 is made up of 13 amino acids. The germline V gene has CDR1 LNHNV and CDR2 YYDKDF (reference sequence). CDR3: CATSSRARGGYTF. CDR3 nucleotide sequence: TGTGCCACCAGCAGCAGGGCCCGAGGTGGCTACACCTTC.

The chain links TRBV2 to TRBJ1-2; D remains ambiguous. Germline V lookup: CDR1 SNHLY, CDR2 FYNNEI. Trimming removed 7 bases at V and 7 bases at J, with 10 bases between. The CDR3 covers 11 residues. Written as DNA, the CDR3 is TGTGCCAGCATGTTGGGGAGTGGCTACACCTTC. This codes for CASMLGSGYTF.

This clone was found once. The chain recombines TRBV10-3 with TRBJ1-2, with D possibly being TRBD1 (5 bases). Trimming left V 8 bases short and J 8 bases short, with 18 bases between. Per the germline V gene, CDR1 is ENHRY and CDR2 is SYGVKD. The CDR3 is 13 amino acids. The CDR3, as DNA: TGTGCCATCGCCCCGGGGGGGGATCGGGGCTACACCTTC. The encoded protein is CAIAPGGDRGYTF.

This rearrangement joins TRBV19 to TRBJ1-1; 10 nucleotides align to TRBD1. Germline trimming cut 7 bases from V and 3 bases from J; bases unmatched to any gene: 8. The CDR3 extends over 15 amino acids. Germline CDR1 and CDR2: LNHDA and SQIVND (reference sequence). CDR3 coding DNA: TGTGCCAGTACTGACAGGGGGCTATCGTACACTGAAGCTTTCTTT. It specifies CASTDRGLSYTEAFF.

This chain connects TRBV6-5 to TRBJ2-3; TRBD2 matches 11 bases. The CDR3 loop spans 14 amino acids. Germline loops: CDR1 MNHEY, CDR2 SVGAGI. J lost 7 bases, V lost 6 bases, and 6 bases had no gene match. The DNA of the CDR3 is TGTGCCAGCAGAACTAGCGGGAGTCCGAATACGCAGTATTTT. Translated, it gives CASRTSGSPNTQYF.

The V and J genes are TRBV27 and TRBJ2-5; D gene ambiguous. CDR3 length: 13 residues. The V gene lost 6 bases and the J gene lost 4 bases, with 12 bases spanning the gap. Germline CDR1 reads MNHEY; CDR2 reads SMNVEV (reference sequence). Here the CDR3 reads CASSKSTVETQYF. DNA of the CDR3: TGTGCCAGCAGCAAAAGCACTGTAGAGACCCAGTACTTC.

Here the CDR3 DNA reads TGTGCCAGCGGAGGGACTAGCGGGGGGTCGAGCTACAATGAGCAGTTCTTC. Translating gives CASGGTSGGSSYNEQFF. The chain employs TRBV2 and TRBJ2-1, with 15 bases matching TRBD2. CDR3 length: 17 residues. Germline CDR1 reads SNHLY; CDR2 reads FYNNEI. The V gene end was trimmed by 8 bases and the J gene end by 3 bases; junction bases not matched to a gene: 8.

The chain's CDR3 is CASSLDRVHGYTF. The CDR3 DNA follows: TGTGCCAGCAGTTTGGACAGGGTCCATGGCTACACCTTC. J is TRBJ1-2 and V is TRBV12-3 or TRBV12-4, with 8 positions matching TRBD1. The CDR3 loop spans 13 amino acids. V was clipped by 3 bases and J by 6 bases; unmatched bases: 3.

The CDR3 protein is CAWRLLAGGSDTQYF. CDR3 DNA: TGTGCCTGGAGGTTACTAGCGGGAGGTTCAGATACGCAGTATTTT. V and J are TRBV30 and TRBJ2-3; TRBD2 aligns across 12 bases. The CDR3 length is 15 residues. Germline V gene lookup returns CDR1 GTSNPN and CDR2 SVGIG (reference sequence). After removal of 3 bases from V and 4 bases from J, the junction contained 5 bases not matched to a gene.

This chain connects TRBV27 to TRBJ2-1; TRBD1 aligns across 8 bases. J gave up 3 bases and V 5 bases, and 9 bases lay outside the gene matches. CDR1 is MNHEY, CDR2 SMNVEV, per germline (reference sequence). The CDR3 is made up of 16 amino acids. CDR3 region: CASSVYRGIYYNEQFF. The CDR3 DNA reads TGTGCCAGCAGTGTATACAGGGGGATTTACTACAATGAGCAGTTCTTC.

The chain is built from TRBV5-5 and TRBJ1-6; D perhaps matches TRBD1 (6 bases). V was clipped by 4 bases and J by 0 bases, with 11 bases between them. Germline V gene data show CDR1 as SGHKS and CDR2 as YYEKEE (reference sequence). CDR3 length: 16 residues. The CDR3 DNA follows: TGTGCCAGCAGCCTAGGGGGGGCCTCCTATAATTCACCCCTCCACTTT. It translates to CASSLGGASYNSPLHF.